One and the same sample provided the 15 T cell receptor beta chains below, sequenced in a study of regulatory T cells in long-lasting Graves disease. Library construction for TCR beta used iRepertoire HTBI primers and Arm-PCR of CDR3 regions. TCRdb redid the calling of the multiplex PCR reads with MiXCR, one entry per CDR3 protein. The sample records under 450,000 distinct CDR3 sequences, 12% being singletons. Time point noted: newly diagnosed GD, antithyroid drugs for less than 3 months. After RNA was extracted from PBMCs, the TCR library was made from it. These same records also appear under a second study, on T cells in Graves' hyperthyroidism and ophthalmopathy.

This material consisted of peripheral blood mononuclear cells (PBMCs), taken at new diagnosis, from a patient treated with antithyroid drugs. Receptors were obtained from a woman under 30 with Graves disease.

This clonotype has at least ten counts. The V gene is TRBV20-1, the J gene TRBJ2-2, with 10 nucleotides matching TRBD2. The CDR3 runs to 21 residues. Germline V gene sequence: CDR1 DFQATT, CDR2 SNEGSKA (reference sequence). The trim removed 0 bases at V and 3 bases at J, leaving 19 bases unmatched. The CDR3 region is CSARDHGWTSGHAGDTGELFF. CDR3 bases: TGCAGTGCTAGAGATCATGGGTGGACTAGCGGACACGCAGGGGACACCGGGGAGCTGTTTTTT.

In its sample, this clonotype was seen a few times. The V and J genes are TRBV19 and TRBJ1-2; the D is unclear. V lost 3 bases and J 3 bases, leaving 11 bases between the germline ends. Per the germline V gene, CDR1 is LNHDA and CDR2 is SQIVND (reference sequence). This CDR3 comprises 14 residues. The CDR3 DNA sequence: TGTGCCAGTAGTATTCTGGTAGGAGACTATGGCTACACCTTC. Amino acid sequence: CASSILVGDYGYTF.

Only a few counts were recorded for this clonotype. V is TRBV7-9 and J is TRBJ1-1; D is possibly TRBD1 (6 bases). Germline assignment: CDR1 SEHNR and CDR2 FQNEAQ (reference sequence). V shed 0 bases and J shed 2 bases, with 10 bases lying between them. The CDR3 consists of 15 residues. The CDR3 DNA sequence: TGTGCCAGCAGCTTAGCATCGGGGGGCAACACTGAAGCTTTCTTT. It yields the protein CASSLASGGNTEAFF.

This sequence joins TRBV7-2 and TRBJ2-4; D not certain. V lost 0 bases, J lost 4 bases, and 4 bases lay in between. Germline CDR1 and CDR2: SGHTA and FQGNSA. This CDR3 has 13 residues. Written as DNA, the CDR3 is TGTGCCAGCAGCTTAGCCGGGAAAAACATTCAGTACTTC. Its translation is CASSLAGKNIQYF.

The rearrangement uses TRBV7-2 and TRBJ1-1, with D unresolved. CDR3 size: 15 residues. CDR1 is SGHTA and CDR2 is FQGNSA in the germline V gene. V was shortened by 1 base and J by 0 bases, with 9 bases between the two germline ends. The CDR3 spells CASSLDAALNTEAFF. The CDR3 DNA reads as TGTGCCAGCAGCTTAGATGCAGCATTGAACACTGAAGCTTTCTTT. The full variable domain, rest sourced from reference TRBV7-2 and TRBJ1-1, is GAGVSQSPSNKVTEKGKDVELRCDPISGHTALYWYRQSLGQGLEFLIYFQGNSAPDKSGLPSDRFSAERTGGSVSTLTIQRTQQEDSAVYLCASSLDAALNTEAFFGQGTRLTVV.

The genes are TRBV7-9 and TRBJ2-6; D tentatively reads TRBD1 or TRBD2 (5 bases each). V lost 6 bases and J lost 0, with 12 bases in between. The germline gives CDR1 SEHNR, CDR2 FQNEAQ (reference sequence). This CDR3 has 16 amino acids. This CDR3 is CASRRGRLSGANVLTF. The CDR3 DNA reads TGTGCCAGCAGGAGGGGCAGACTCTCTGGGGCCAACGTCCTGACTTTC.

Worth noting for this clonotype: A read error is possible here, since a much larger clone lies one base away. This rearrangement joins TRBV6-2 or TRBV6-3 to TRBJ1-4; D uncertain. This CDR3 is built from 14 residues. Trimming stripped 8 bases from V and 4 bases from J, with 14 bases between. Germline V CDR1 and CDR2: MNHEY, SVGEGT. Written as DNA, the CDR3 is TGTGCCAGCCGCGTTTGGGGAGTTAATGAAAAACTGTTTTTT. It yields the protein CASRVWGVNEKLFF.

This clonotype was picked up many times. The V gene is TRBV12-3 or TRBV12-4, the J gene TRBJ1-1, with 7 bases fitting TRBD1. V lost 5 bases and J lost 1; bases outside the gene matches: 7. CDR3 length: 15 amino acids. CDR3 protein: CASSPSGGPNTEAFF. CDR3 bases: TGTGCCAGCAGTCCATCAGGGGGACCGAACACTGAAGCTTTCTTT.

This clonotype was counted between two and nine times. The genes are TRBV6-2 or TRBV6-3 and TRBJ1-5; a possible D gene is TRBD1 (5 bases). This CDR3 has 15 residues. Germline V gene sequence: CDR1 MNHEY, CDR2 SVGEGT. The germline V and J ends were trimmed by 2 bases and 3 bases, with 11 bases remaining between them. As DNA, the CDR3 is TGTGCCAGCAGTTACGGCAGGGTTACCAATCAGCCCCAGCATTTT. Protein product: CASSYGRVTNQPQHF.

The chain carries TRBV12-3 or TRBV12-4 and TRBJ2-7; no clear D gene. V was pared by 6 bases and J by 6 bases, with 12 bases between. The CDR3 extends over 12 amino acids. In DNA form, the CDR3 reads TGTGCCAGCAGATCAGGTTCCCTCGAGCAGTACTTC. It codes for CASRSGSLEQYF.

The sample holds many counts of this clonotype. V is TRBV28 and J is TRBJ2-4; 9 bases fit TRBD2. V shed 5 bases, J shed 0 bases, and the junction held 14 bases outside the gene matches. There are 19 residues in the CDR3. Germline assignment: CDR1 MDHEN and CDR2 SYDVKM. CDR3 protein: CASSPLAGVGILAKNIQYF. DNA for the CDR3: TGTGCCAGCAGTCCTTTAGCGGGAGTCGGCATATTAGCCAAAAACATTCAGTACTTC.

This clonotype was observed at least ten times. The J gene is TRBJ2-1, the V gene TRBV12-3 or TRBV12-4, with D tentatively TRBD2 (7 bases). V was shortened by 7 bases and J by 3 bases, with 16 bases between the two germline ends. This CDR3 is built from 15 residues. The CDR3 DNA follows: TGTGCCAGCATAGGGGGGGTAGCGGGCTACAATGAGCAGTTCTTC. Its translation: CASIGGVAGYNEQFF.

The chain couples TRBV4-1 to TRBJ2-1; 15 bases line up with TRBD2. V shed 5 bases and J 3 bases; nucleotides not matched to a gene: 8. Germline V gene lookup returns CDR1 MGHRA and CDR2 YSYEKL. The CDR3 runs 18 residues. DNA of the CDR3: TGCGCCAGCAGCTTTCGGACTAGCGGGAGGGCCTACTACAATGAGCAGTTCTTC. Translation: CASSFRTSGRAYYNEQFF.

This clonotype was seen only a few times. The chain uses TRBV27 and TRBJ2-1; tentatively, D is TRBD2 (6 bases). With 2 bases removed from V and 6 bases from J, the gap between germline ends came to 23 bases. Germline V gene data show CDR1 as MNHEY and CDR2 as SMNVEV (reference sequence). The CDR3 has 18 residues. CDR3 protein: CASSLNSGSLGVFNEQFF. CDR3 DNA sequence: TGTGCCAGCAGTTTAAACTCCGGGAGTCTAGGAGTATTCAATGAGCAGTTCTTC.

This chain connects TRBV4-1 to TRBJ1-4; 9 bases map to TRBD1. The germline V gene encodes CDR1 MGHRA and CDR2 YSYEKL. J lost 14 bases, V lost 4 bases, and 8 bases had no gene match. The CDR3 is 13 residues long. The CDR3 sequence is CASSRAGTGSLFF. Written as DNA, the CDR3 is TGCGCCAGCAGCCGCGCCGGGACAGGGTCGCTGTTTTTT.